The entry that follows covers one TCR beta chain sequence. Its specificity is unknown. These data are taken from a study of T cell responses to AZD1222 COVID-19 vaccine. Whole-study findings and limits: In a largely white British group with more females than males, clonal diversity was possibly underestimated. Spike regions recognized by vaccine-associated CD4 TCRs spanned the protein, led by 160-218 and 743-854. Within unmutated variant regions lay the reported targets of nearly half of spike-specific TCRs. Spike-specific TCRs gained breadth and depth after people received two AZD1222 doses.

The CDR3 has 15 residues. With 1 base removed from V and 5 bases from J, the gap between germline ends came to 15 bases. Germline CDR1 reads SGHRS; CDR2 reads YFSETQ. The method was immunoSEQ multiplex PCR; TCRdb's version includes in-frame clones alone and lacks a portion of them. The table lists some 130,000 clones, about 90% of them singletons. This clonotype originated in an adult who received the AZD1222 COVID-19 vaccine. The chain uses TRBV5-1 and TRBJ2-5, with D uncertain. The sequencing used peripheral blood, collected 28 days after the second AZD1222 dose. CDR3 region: CASSLRTPAVETQYF. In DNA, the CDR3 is TGCGCCAGCAGCTTGAGGACCCCCGCAGTGGAGACCCAGTACTTC.